The clone carrying this TCR beta chain was seen once. Its antigen is unidentified. The CDR3 is 12 amino acids. Trimming took 7 bases from V and 1 from J, leaving 8 bases between them. From germline, CDR1 is SQVTM and CDR2 ANQGSEA. These data are taken from a study of identifying expanded T cells in peripheral blood. Healthy donors had no documented immune events, such as infections, while sampled. Study-wide findings and caveats: Approximately two-week clone count variance significantly increased as total template count grew. Approximately 1.1 clones differed between technical replicates, versus approximately 16 and 20 over time.

The data were produced by immunoSEQ multiplex PCR, yet TCRdb's version contains in-frame clones alone and is incomplete. This table has some 99,000 clones, about 87% appearing once. The rearrangement joins TRBV29-1 to TRBJ2-1; D uncertain. This clonotype originated in a person aged 18-70 years in good health. Sequenced sample: blood. CDR3 residues: CSGRWSYNEQFF. CDR3 nucleotide sequence: TGCAGCGGGCGTTGGTCCTACAATGAGCAGTTCTTC.